This T cell receptor (beta chain) was recovered during a study of blood T cell repertoires in COVID-19. Study-wide context: Collection of acute and convalescent COVID-19 samples took place in the United States, Italy and Spain. Nucleic acid was either cDNA or gDNA, and it came from T cells, B-cell-depleted T cells, or PBMCs.

In the source study's methods: Amplification from reference gene primers served as the basis for estimated nucleated cell counts. Profiled with immunoSEQ multiplex PCR; TCRdb holds only in-frame clones, not every one. D and trimming come from the DNA, and the V and J calls and clone size come from that table. Counted here are approximately 240,000 clones, 70% to 85% occurring once; the ten biggest clones make up around 4.1%. J was trimmed by 3 bases and V by 4 bases; bases with no gene match: 8. The CDR3 is made up of 16 amino acids. Germline V lookup: CDR1 LGHNA, CDR2 YNFKEQ. This chain uses TRBV4-2 with TRBJ2-1; 8 bases line up with TRBD2. The sequence derives from a woman aged 40-49 years with active or convalescent COVID-19. Source material: peripheral blood. CDR3 loop: CASSPLARGVYNEQFF. The CDR3 DNA sequence: TGTGCCAGCAGCCCACTGGCGCGGGGGGTCTACAATGAGCAGTTCTTC.